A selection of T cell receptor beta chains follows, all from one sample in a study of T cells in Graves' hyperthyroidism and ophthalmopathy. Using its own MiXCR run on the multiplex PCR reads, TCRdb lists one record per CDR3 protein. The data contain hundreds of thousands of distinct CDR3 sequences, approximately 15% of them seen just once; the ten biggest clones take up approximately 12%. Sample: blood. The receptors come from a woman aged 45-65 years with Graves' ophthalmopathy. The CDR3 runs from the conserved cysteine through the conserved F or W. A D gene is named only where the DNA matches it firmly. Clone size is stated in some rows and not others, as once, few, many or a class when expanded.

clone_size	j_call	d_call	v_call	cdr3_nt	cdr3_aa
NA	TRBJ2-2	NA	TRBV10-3	TGTGCCATCGGATGGGGAACTGGGGAGCTGTTTTTT	CAIGWGTGELFF
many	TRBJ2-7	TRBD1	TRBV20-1	TGCAGTGCTAGAGGGACAGGGGAGCACGAGCAGTACTTC	CSARGTGEHEQYF
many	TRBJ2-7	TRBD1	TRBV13	TGTGCCAGCAGCGTCCGCAGGGGGCTAGGTCAGTACTTC	CASSVRRGLGQYF
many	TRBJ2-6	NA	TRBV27	TGTGCCAGCAGTTTGGGGCCAACACGCTCTGGGGCCAACGTCCTGACTTTC	CASSLGPTRSGANVLTF
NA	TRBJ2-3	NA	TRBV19	TGTGCCAGTACCGCAACAGATACGCAGTATTTT	CASTATDTQYF
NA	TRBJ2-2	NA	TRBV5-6	TGTGCCAGCAGCTCGGGAACCCACCCCGGGGAGCTGTTTTTT	CASSSGTHPGELFF
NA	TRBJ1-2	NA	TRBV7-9	TGTGCCAGCAGCTCAGGGCCCTATGAGGGAGTTGGCTACACCTTC	CASSSGPYEGVGYTF
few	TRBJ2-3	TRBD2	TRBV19	TGTGCCAGTAGTAATCTAGCGGCTTACACAGATACGCAGTATTTT	CASSNLAAYTDTQYF
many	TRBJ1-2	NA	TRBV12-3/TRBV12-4	TGTGCCAGCAGCCACCTCGATGGCTACACCTTC	CASSHLDGYTF
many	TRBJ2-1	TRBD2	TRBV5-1	TGCGCCAGCAGCTTGGCACGACCCAGGACTAGCGGGAGGGGGGCGAATGAGCAGTTCTTC	CASSLARPRTSGRGANEQFF
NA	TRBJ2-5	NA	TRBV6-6	TGTGCCAGCAGTTACTCGGGTTGGGACCCAAAGCTAGAGACCCAGTACTTC	CASSYSGWDPKLETQYF
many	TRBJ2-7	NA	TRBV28	TGTGCCAGCAGTCCGGTTTGGAACTACGAGCAGTACTTC	CASSPVWNYEQYF
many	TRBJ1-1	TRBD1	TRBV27	TGTGCCAGCAGTTACAGGGGGCGAAGCACTGAAGCTTTCTTT	CASSYRGRSTEAFF
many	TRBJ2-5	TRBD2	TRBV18	TGTGCCAGCTCAGGAAGCGGGATCCGAGAGACCCAGTACTTC	CASSGSGIRETQYF
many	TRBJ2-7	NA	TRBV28	TGTGCCAGCAGTTTCGGGGGCAGGGGTTGGGAGCAGTACTTC	CASSFGGRGWEQYF
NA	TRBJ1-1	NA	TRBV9	TGTGCCAGCAGCGACACAGAGATGAACACTGAAGCTTTCTTT	CASSDTEMNTEAFF
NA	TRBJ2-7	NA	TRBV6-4	TGTGCCAGCAGGATATCACGGGTACTTAGAGGCTACCTTTACGAGCAGTACTTC	CASRISRVLRGYLYEQYF
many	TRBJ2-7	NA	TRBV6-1	TGTGCCAGCAGTGATAATAGACTTCGATCCTACGAGCAGTACTTC	CASSDNRLRSYEQYF
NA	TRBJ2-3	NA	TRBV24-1	TGTGCCACCAGTGATACAGGGATAGGTGGCACAGATACGCAGTATTTT	CATSDTGIGGTDTQYF
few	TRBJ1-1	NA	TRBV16	TGTGCCAGCACCCCGGAATATGGCAGGAGGGGCCCGAACACTGAAGCTTTCTTT	CASTPEYGRRGPNTEAFF
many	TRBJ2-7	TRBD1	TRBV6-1	TGTGCCAGCAGGGACAGGGGGCGCGTTGGGTACGAGCAGTACTTC	CASRDRGRVGYEQYF
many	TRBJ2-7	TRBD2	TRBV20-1	TGCAGTGCTAGAGTGGGACTAAACACCTACGAGCAGTACTTC	CSARVGLNTYEQYF
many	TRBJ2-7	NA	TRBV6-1	TGTGCCTGCTCCAGCGCGGGGACGGAGTCCTACGAGCAGTACTTC	CACSSAGTESYEQYF
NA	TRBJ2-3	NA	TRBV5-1	TGCGCCAGCAGCTTGAGTGCCCTAGCGACCACAGATACGCAGTATTTT	CASSLSALATTDTQYF
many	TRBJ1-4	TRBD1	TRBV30	TGTGCCTGGAAGCAGGGGGACGCATTCGAAAAACTGTTTTTT	CAWKQGDAFEKLFF
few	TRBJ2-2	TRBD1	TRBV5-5	TGTGCCAGCAGCCCACAGGGGGCAGACACCGGGGAGCTGTTTTTT	CASSPQGADTGELFF
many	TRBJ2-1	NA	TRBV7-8	TGTGCCAGCACCCTAGGAGACTCATCCTACAATGAGCAGTTCTTC	CASTLGDSSYNEQFF
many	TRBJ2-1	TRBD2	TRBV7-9	TGTGCCAGCAGCTTACTTCGCGGGAGGGCCAATGAGCAGTTCTTC	CASSLLRGRANEQFF
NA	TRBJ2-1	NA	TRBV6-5	TGTGCCAGCAGTTACCTTATGGGGGGAGTATCCTACAATGAGCAGTTCTTC	CASSYLMGGVSYNEQFF
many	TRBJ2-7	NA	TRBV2	TGTGCCAGCAGTCCACAGGGACCCTCCTACGAGCAGTACTTC	CASSPQGPSYEQYF
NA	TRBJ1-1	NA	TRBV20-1	TGCAGTGCTACTCCGAACAGGAGACCCAACACTGAAGCTTTCTTT	CSATPNRRPNTEAFF
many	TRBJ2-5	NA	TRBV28	TGTGCCAGCAGACTGACAGGGAGGGAGACCCAGTACTTC	CASRLTGRETQYF
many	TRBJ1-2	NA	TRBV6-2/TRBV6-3	TGTGCCAGCCGGAGAACAGGTTACGACTATGGCTACACCTTC	CASRRTGYDYGYTF
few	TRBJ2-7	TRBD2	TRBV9	TGTGCCAGCAGCGTATACGCTAGCGGGAAATCCTACGAGCAGTACTTC	CASSVYASGKSYEQYF